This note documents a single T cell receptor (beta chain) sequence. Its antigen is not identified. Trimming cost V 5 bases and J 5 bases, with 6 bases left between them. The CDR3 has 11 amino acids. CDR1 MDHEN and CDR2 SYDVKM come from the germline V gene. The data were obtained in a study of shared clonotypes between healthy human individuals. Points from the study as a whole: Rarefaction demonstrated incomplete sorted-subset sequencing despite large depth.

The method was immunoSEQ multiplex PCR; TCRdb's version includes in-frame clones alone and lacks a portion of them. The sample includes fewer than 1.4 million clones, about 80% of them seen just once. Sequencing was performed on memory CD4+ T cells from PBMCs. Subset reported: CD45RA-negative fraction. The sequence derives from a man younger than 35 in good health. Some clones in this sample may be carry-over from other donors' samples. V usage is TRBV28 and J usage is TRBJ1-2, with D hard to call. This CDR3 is CASSAMYGYTF. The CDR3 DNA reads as TGTGCCAGCAGTGCGATGTATGGCTACACCTTC.